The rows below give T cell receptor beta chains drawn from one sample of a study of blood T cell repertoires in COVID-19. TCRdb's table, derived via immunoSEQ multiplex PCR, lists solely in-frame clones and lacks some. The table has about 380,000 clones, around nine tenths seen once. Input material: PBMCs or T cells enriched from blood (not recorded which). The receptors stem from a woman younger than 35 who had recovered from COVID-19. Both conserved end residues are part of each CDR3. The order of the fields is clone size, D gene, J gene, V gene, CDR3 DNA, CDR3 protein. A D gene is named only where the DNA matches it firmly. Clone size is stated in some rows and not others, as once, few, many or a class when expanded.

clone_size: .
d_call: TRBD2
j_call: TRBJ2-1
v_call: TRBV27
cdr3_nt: TGTGCCAGCAGCTCGGATACTAGCGGGGCCTACAATGAGCAGTTCTTC
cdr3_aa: CASSSDTSGAYNEQFF

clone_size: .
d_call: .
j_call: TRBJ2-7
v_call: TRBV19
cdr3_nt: TGTGCCAGTAGTACACAGGATTCTTCGTACGAGCAGTACTTC
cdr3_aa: CASSTQDSSYEQYF

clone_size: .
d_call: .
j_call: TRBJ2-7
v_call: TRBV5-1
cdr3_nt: TGCGCCAGCAGCTTGGTGTCAGAATCCTACGAGCAGTACTTC
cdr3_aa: CASSLVSESYEQYF

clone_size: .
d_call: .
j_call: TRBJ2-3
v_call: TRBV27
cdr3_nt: TGTGCCAGCAGTTTGAACAGCGGGTCTAGCACAGATACGCAGTATTTT
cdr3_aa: CASSLNSGSSTDTQYF

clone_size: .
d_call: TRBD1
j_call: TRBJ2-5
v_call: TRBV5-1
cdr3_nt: TGCGCCAGCAGCTTGGACAGGGGTCCTATTGAGACCCAGTACTTC
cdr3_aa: CASSLDRGPIETQYF

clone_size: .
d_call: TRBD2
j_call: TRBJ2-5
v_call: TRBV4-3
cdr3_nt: TGCGCCAGCAGCCAAACACTAGCGAACCAAGAGACCCAGTACTTC
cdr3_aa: CASSQTLANQETQYF

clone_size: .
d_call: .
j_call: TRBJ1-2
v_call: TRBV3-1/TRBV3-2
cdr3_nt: TGTGCCAGCAGCCAAGTACGGAGGAGTCGGAATGGCTACACCTTC
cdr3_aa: CASSQVRRSRNGYTF

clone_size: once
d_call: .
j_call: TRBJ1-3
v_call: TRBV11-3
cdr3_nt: TGTGCCAGCAGCTTGGGCGGGACGGCAACTGGAAACACCATATATTTT
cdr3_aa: CASSLGGTATGNTIYF

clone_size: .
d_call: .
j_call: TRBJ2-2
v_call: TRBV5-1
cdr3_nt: TGCGCCAGCAGCTTGGTGCCCACCGGAGGCACCGGGGAGCTGTTTTTT
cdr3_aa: CASSLVPTGGTGELFF

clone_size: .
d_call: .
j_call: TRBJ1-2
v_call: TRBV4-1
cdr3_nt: TGCGCCAGCAGCCAAGAGGACAGCCCCTATGGCTACACCTTC
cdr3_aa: CASSQEDSPYGYTF

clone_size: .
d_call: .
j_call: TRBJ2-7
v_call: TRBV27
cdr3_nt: TGTGCCAGCAGTTTAGGGGGGTCTCGCGAGCAGTACTTC
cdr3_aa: CASSLGGSREQYF

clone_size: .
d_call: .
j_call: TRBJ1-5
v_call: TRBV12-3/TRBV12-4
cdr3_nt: TGTGCCAGCAGTTTCGGCGCGGAACAGCCCCAGCATTTT
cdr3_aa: CASSFGAEQPQHF

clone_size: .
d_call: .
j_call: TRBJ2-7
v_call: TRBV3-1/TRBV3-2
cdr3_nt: TGTGCCAGCAGCGGTGACAGTTACGAGCAGTACTTC
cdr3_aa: CASSGDSYEQYF

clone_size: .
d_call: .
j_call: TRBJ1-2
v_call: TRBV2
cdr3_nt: TGTGCCAGCAGTGGCGCAGGGGCAAATATTAACTATGGCTACACCTTC
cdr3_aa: CASSGAGANINYGYTF

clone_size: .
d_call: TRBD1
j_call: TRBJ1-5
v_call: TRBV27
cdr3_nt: TGTGCCAGCAGTTATGACAGGGATTGGCCCCAGCATTTT
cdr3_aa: CASSYDRDWPQHF

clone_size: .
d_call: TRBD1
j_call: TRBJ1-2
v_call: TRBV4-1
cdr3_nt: TGCGCCAGCAGCCAAGTAGGACAGGGAAGAGAAAATGGCTACACCTTC
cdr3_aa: CASSQVGQGRENGYTF

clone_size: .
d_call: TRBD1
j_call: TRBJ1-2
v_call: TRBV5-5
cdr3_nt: TGTGCCAGCAGCGGGACAGGGCGAGGCTATGGCTACACCTTC
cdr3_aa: CASSGTGRGYGYTF

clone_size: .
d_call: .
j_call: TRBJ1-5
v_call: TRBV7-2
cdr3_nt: TGTGCCAGCAGCTTATTCTGGACAGACAATCAGCCCCAGCATTTT
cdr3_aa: CASSLFWTDNQPQHF

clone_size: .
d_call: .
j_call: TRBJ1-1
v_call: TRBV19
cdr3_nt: TGTGCCACCGGTGCGCTCGGGAACACTGAAGCTTTCTTT
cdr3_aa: CATGALGNTEAFF

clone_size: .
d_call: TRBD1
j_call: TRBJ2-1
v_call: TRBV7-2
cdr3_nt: TGTGCCAGCAGCCCGGGACAGATGTCCGGGTCCTCCTACAATGAGCAGTTCTTC
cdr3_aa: CASSPGQMSGSSYNEQFF

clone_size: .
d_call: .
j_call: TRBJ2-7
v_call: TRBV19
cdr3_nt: TGTGCCACACGCGTTAACGAGCAGTACTTC
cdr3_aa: CATRVNEQYF

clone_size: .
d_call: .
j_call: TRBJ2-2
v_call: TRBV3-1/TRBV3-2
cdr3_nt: TGTGCCAGCAGCCACAGCACCGGGGAGCTGTTTTTT
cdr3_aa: CASSHSTGELFF

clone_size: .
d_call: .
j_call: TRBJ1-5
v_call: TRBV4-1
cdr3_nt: TGCGCCAGCAGCCAAGGACAGTATAGCAATCAGCCCCAGCATTTT
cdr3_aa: CASSQGQYSNQPQHF

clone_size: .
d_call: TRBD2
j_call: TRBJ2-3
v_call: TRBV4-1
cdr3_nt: TGCGCCAGCAGCCCCCGCCGGTGGCGGGGGGCGGGTGACACAGATACGCAGTATTTT
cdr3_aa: CASSPRRWRGAGDTDTQYF

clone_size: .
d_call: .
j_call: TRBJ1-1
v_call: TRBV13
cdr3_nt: TGTGCCAGCAGCTTAGGCCCGGCAGGGGAAGCTTTCTTT
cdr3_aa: CASSLGPAGEAFF

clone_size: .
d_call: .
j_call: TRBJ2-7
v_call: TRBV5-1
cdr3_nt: TGCGCCAGCAGCGGTGGGGACTCTTGGGGCGAGCAGTACTTC
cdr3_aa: CASSGGDSWGEQYF

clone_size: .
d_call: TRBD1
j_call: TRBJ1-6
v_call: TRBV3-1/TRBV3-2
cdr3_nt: TGTGCCAGCAGCCAACGACAGGGGGATGTTTCACCCCTCCACTTT
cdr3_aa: CASSQRQGDVSPLHF

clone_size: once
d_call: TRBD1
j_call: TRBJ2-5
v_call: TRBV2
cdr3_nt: TGTGCCACAAACTCCGGGACAGGCGAGGAGACCCAGTACTTC
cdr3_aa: CATNSGTGEETQYF

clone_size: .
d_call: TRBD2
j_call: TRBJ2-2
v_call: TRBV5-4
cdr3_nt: TGTGCCAGCACCCCAAGACTAGCGGGGCGCACCGGGGAGCTGTTTTTT
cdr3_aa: CASTPRLAGRTGELFF